This T cell receptor (beta chain) derives from a study of blood T cell repertoires in COVID-19. Study-wide background: T cells, B-cell-depleted T cells, or PBMCs provided the cDNA or gDNA that served as material.

Per the germline V gene, CDR1 is SGHRS and CDR2 is YFSETQ. The CDR3 loop spans 14 amino acids. J was trimmed by 4 bases and V by 1 base; bases with no gene match: 2. Seattle patients were enrolled while actively infected and followed longitudinally. In the original processing: Scientists estimated how many nucleated cells there were by amplifying reference gene primers. Using immunoSEQ multiplex PCR, the repertoire was profiled, and TCRdb retains in-frame clones only, with some absent. V and J calls and clone size follow that table, whereas D and trimming were derived from the DNA. The sample carries 400,000 or so clones, around nine tenths recorded once.

This receptor was taken from a woman in her thirties or forties with COVID-19, enrolled during active disease. This chain uses TRBV5-1 with TRBJ1-5; TRBD1 matches at 7 bases. Material: peripheral blood. Here the CDR3 reads CASSLTGENQPQHF. Written as DNA, the CDR3 is TGCGCCAGCAGCTTGACAGGGGAGAATCAGCCCCAGCATTTT.